Listed here are 21 T cell receptor beta chains from one sample, sequenced in a study of molecular identifiers for immune sequencing clone quantification. TCRdb re-called the PCR reads with MiXCR, one entry per CDR3 protein. The table has fewer than 350,000 distinct CDR3 sequences, about 22% seen once; the top ten hold roughly 0.8%. Material: naive CD8+ T cells from blood, with Jurkat cell RNA spiked in. Described subset: FACS-sorted CD8+CD4-CCR7+CD45RA+ naive T cells. All receptors derive from a human donor in good health. Some libraries in this study had Jurkat cell RNA spiked in.

The chain couples TRBV7-3 to TRBJ2-2, with 13 positions matching TRBD2. The germline gives CDR1 SGHTA, CDR2 FQGTGA. The CDR3 extends over 17 amino acids. V trimming: 4 bases; J trimming: 7 bases; junction bases outside the gene matches: 9. The CDR3 loop reads CASSSWTSGSVGGELFF. The CDR3 region has the DNA TGTGCCAGCAGCTCCTGGACTAGCGGGAGCGTCGGCGGGGAGCTGTTTTTT.

The chain carries TRBV2 and TRBJ1-3, with D possibly matching TRBD1 (5 bases). CDR3 length: 15 residues. The V end lost 2 bases, the J end lost 5 bases, and 13 bases lay between the germline ends. Per germline, CDR1 SNHLY and CDR2 FYNNEI. The DNA for the CDR3 is TGTGCCAGCAGTGAACGATCAGGGTCAAGAAACACCATATATTTT. Translated: CASSERSGSRNTIYF.

This clonotype has only a few counts. A much larger clonotype is one base distant, so this may be a read error. The chain uses TRBV29-1 and TRBJ1-1; D gene ambiguous. CDR3 length: 14 residues. Germline loops: CDR1 SQVTM, CDR2 ANQGSEA. With 7 bases removed from V and 0 bases from J, the gap between germline ends came to 15 bases. CDR3 in DNA: TGCAGCGCCGACGGACCCAGCATGAACACTGAAGCTTTCTTT. Amino acids: CSADGPSMNTEAFF.

With respect to this clonotype: This clone may be a read error of a much larger clone one base away. Here the CDR3 DNA reads TGTGCCAGCAGCTTAGGAGGGATCGCAACCGGGGAGCTGTTTTTT. Its protein product is CASSLGGIATGELFF. The chain uses TRBV7-9 and TRBJ2-2, with a possible D match to TRBD2 (5 bases). With 1 base removed from V and 5 bases from J, the gap between germline ends came to 11 bases. CDR3 size: 15 residues. Per germline, CDR1 SEHNR and CDR2 FQNEAQ (reference sequence).

The gene calls are TRBV27 and TRBJ1-1; D gene unclear. Trimming pared 0 bases from V and 7 bases from J, leaving 9 bases between. The CDR3 totals 13 residues. CDR1 MNHEY and CDR2 SMNVEV come from the germline V gene (reference sequence). CDR3 nucleotides: TGTGCCAGCAGTTTATCGGGAGGCTTTGAAGCTTTCTTT. This codes for CASSLSGGFEAFF.

This clonotype came up many times. The genes are TRBV12-3 or TRBV12-4 and TRBJ2-3, with D perhaps TRBD2 (5 bases). This CDR3 comprises 15 residues. Trimming shortened V by 8 bases and J by 0 bases, and 15 bases separated the two germline ends. CDR3 sequence (DNA): TGTGCCAGCCGGATGTCGTCGGGGAGCACAGATACGCAGTATTTT. As protein: CASRMSSGSTDTQYF.

The table lists this clonotype with many counts. This sequence joins TRBV7-6 and TRBJ2-7, with a possible D match to TRBD1 (6 bases). Germline CDR1 SGHVS, CDR2 FNYEAQ. CDR3 length equals 17 residues. The germline V and J ends were trimmed by 5 bases and 7 bases, with 27 bases remaining between them. The CDR3 coding sequence is TGTGCCAGCAGCGCAGACCCTCTAGGGACACCCGAAGGGGAGCAGTACTTC. Translating it yields CASSADPLGTPEGEQYF.

The V and J genes are TRBV19 and TRBJ1-5, with D possibly TRBD1 on 5 matching bases. The CDR3 spans 14 residues. Germline CDR1 is LNHDA and CDR2 is SQIVND (reference sequence). The V end was cut by 9 bases, the J end by 4 bases, with 16 bases between. DNA of the CDR3: TGTGCCAGCGCCGTCCCCGCAGGGAATCAGCCCCAGCATTTT. This codes for CASAVPAGNQPQHF. Full variable domain (rest looked up from reference TRBV19 and TRBJ1-5): DGGITQSPKYLFRKEGQNVTLSCEQNLNHDAMYWYRQDPGQGLRLIYYSQIVNDFQKGDIAEGYSVSREKKESFPLTVTSAQKNPTAFYLCASAVPAGNQPQHFGDGTRLSIL.

This clonotype was recorded a few times. One base away lies a much larger clone, so this may be a sequencing read error. J is TRBJ2-2 and V is TRBV4-1; D gene ambiguous. This CDR3 has 14 residues. Germline V gene data show CDR1 as MGHRA and CDR2 as YSYEKL. Here the CDR3 DNA reads TGCGCCAGCAGGCTGGGCCTGAACGCCGGGGAGCTGTTTTTT. This sequence encodes CASRLGLNAGELFF.

Details on this clonotype: A much larger clone lies a single base off, so this may be a read error. The CDR3 end shows no conserved phenylalanine or tryptophan, and so a read error is likely. The rearrangement uses TRBV4-2 and TRBJ2-4, with D possibly being TRBD1 (5 bases). V was trimmed by 8 bases and J by 2 bases, leaving 16 bases between them. The CDR3 is 15 residues long. Germline V gene data show CDR1 as LGHNA and CDR2 as YNFKEQ. The chain's CDR3 is CASAGFFEPKNIQYL. The CDR3 DNA follows: TGTGCCAGCGCAGGGTTTTTCGAACCCAAAAACATTCAGTACCTC.

Ten or more counts support this clonotype. The chain combines TRBV7-9 with TRBJ2-3; 8 positions match TRBD1. This CDR3 has 15 residues. Germline CDR1 reads SEHNR; CDR2 reads FQNEAQ (reference sequence). Trimming took 5 bases from V and 3 from J; bases not matched to a gene: 7. This chain's CDR3 is CASSAQGALTDTQYF. The CDR3 DNA follows: TGTGCCAGCAGCGCCCAGGGGGCTCTGACAGATACGCAGTATTTT.

Regarding this clonotype: At one end, the junction sequence differs from germline, possibly due to a read error. The gene calls are TRBV7-8 and TRBJ2-1; weak D call: TRBD2 (5 bases). This CDR3 is 13 amino acids long. Germline V CDR1 and CDR2: SGHVS, FQNEAQ. The CDR3 sequence: CASSLGGYNVQFF. The CDR3 nucleotides are TGTGCCAGCAGCTTAGGAGGGTACAATGTGCAGTTCTTC.

On this clonotype itself: A single base separates this from a much larger clone, so it may be a read error. This chain's CDR3 is CTSSYRQGFYEQYF. The CDR3 DNA is TGTACCAGCAGTTATCGTCAGGGGTTCTACGAGCAGTACTTC. The chain couples TRBV6-5 to TRBJ2-7; a weak D match, TRBD1 (6 bases). Germline CDR1 is MNHEY and CDR2 is SVGAGI. CDR3 length equals 14 residues.

The V call is TRBV12-3 or TRBV12-4, the J call TRBJ2-3; the D call may be TRBD1 or TRBD2 (5 bases each). The CDR3 contains 13 residues. V lost 3 bases to trimming and J lost 4 bases, with 8 bases between them. The CDR3 here is CASSFEGPDTQYF. The CDR3 bases are TGTGCCAGCAGTTTCGAGGGGCCAGATACGCAGTATTTT.

This clonotype was observed many times. The chain couples TRBV29-1 to TRBJ2-2, with D perhaps matching TRBD1 (6 bases). The germline V gene has CDR1 SQVTM and CDR2 ANQGSEA. CDR3 length: 11 residues. V gave up 7 bases and J gave up 5 bases, with 8 bases separating them. CDR3: CSAQGTGELFF. DNA for the CDR3: TGCAGCGCGCAGGGGACCGGGGAGCTGTTTTTT.

V and J are TRBV9 and TRBJ2-5; D is unresolved. Germline CDR1 is SGDLS and CDR2 is YYNGEE. Trimming stripped 4 bases from V and 4 bases from J, with 17 bases between. This CDR3 contains 15 residues. The CDR3 here is CASSPASFGSETQYF. The CDR3 DNA is TGTGCCAGCAGCCCCGCCTCGTTTGGTTCAGAGACCCAGTACTTC.

This clonotype was observed many times. The J gene is TRBJ2-5, the V gene TRBV5-8; 8 nucleotides match TRBD2. The CDR3 covers 13 residues. CDR1 is SGHTS and CDR2 is YDEGEE in the germline V gene. V was clipped by 9 bases and J by 0 bases; unmatched bases: 4. CDR3 loop: CATTSGNQETQYF. CDR3 coding DNA: TGTGCCACCACTAGCGGAAACCAAGAGACCCAGTACTTC.

This clonotype appeared a few times. The chain couples TRBV9 to TRBJ2-5, with 8 bases that match TRBD2. Unmatched junction bases numbered 3, after V lost 4 bases and J lost 4 bases. The CDR3 totals 13 residues. The germline CDR1 and CDR2 sequences are SGDLS and YYNGEE. As DNA, the CDR3 is TGTGCCAGCAGCAGCGGGAGCGCAGAGACCCAGTACTTC. Its translation is CASSSGSAETQYF.

In the case of this clonotype: A much more abundant neighbour one base away suggests this may be a read error. V and J are TRBV29-1 and TRBJ2-2; 8 bases line up with TRBD1. Per germline, CDR1 SQVTM and CDR2 ANQGSEA. The CDR3 totals 12 residues. DNA for the CDR3: TGCAGCGCGACAGGGGTTTTCGGGGAGCTGTCTTTT. This codes for CSATGVFGELSF.

This clonotype was detected many times. The rearrangement joins TRBV7-2 to TRBJ1-1; a possible D gene is TRBD1 (6 bases). Trimming stripped 2 bases from V and 0 bases from J, with 13 bases between. Germline CDR1 is SGHTA and CDR2 is FQGNSA. The CDR3 sequence is 16 residues long. CDR3 protein: CASSLWGPTMNTEAFF. The CDR3 nucleotides are TGTGCCAGCAGCTTATGGGGGCCAACAATGAACACTGAAGCTTTCTTT.

The table lists this clonotype with a few counts. V and J are TRBV20-1 and TRBJ2-7; the D gene is possibly TRBD2 (5 bases). V lost 4 bases to trimming and J lost 3 bases, with 16 bases between them. The CDR3 has 14 residues. The V gene's germline CDR1 is DFQATT and CDR2 SNEGSKA (reference sequence). Written as DNA, the CDR3 is TGCAGTGCTAAGACATTCGGGATCGACTACGAGCAGTACTTC. It translates to CSAKTFGIDYEQYF.